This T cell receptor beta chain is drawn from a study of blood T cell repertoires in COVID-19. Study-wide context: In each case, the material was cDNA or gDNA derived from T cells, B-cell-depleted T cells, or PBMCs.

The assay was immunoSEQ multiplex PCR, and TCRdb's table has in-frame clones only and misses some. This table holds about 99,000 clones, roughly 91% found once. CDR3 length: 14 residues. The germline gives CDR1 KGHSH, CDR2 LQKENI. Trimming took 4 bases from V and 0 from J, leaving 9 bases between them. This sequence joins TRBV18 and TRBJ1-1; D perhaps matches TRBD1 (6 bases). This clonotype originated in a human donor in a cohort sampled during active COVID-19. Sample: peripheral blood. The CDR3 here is CASSLDRLNTEAFF. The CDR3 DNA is TGTGCCAGCTCACTGGACAGACTGAACACTGAAGCTTTCTTT.